This is a list of T cell receptor beta chains from one sample in a study of post-analysis software for immune sequencing data. Using its own MiXCR run on the PCR reads, TCRdb lists one record per CDR3 protein. The profile shows roughly 600,000 distinct CDR3 sequences, about 40% of them singletons. Sample: blood. The receptors here all came from a girl aged 5-17 years with multiple sclerosis. Both conserved end residues are part of each CDR3. A D gene is named only where the DNA matches it firmly. Expanded clones are given a class, and other clones once, few, many or no size at all.

d_call,v_call,clone_size,j_call,cdr3_nt,cdr3_aa
TRBD2,TRBV12-5,few,TRBJ2-1,TGTGCTAGTGGCTCGGAGCGGGGGAAACCATACAATGAGCAGTTCTTC,CASGSERGKPYNEQFF
TRBD2,TRBV7-8,few,TRBJ2-7,TGTGCCAGCAGCTTAGAATACGGGGGGGTCTCCTACGAGCAGTACTTC,CASSLEYGGVSYEQYF
-,TRBV12-3/TRBV12-4,-,TRBJ1-4,TGTGCCAGCAGTTCCCGGGGGCGAGCTAATGAAAAACTGTTTTTT,CASSSRGRANEKLFF
-,TRBV29-1,-,TRBJ2-3,TGCAGCGCCATGCCCTTTAGCACAGATACGCAGTATTTT,CSAMPFSTDTQYF
TRBD2,TRBV4-1,-,TRBJ2-3,TGCGCCAGCAGCCAACAGGCCCCACTAGCGGGGGGCGCAGATACGCAGTATTTT,CASSQQAPLAGGADTQYF
TRBD2,TRBV12-3/TRBV12-4,-,TRBJ2-1,TGCGCCAGCAGAGACCCGGGACTAGCGGGGGGCTCCTACAATGAGCAGTTCTTC,CASRDPGLAGGSYNEQFF
TRBD1,TRBV12-3/TRBV12-4,-,TRBJ1-2,TGTGCCAGCAGCCTCTCATTTTTTACAGGGGGCAGGAACTATGGCTACACCTTC,CASSLSFFTGGRNYGYTF
TRBD2,TRBV6-4,-,TRBJ2-6,TGTGCCAGCAGTGGGACTAGCGGCTCTGGGGCCAACGTCCTGACTTTC,CASSGTSGSGANVLTF
-,TRBV7-2,few,TRBJ2-7,TGTGCCAGCAGCTTAAAGGGAAACTACGAGCAGTACTTC,CASSLKGNYEQYF
-,TRBV7-3,few,TRBJ2-1,TGTGCCAGCAGCTTAATCCGGGGGCCGCGACATTACAATGAGCAGTTCTTC,CASSLIRGPRHYNEQFF
-,TRBV20-1,-,TRBJ1-2,TGCAGTGCTAGACAGGGTTCTGGCTACACCTTC,CSARQGSGYTF
-,TRBV5-1,-,TRBJ2-1,TGCGCCAGCAGCTTGGCCGACAGGCGCGCGGATGAGCAGTTCTTC,CASSLADRRADEQFF
TRBD2,TRBV12-3/TRBV12-4,many,TRBJ2-1,TGTGCCAGCAGGTCTAGCGGGGGGGCCGGGAATGAGCAGTTCTTC,CASRSSGGAGNEQFF
TRBD2,TRBV2,-,TRBJ2-1,TGTGCCAGCAGTTTGACTAGCGGGGGCTCCTACAATGAGCAGTTCTTC,CASSLTSGGSYNEQFF
-,TRBV6-5,few,TRBJ1-1,TGTGCCAGCAGTTACGTAGGGGCTGAAGCTTTCTTT,CASSYVGAEAFF
TRBD2,TRBV29-1,few,TRBJ2-5,TGCAGCGTCGCGGACGGACTAGCGAAGGAGACCCAGTACTTC,CSVADGLAKETQYF
-,TRBV5-5,-,TRBJ2-5,TGTGCCAGCAGCCCAGAATTATATGACACGGGGGAGACCCAGTACTTC,CASSPELYDTGETQYF
-,TRBV12-3/TRBV12-4,-,TRBJ1-1,TGTGCCAGCAGGGGTTTAGTCACTGAAGCTTTCTTT,CASRGLVTEAFF
TRBD1,TRBV12-3/TRBV12-4,few,TRBJ2-3,TGTGCCAGCAGCCGTGACAGGGGACGCACAGATACGCAGTATTTT,CASSRDRGRTDTQYF
TRBD2,TRBV5-1,-,TRBJ2-1,TGCGCCAGCAGATCCGACAGTAGCGGGAGCAGGGAGCAGTTCTTC,CASRSDSSGSREQFF
-,TRBV6-6,few,TRBJ2-7,TGTGCCAGCTCGACCTCTTCCGAGCAGTACTTC,CASSTSSEQYF
TRBD1,TRBV6-5,few,TRBJ1-2,TGTGCCAGCAGACTCGGGACAGGGTCGAACTATGGCTACACCTTC,CASRLGTGSNYGYTF
TRBD2,TRBV10-1,few,TRBJ2-3,TGCGCCAGCAGTGAGGGACTAGTTACGGACACGCAGTATTTT,CASSEGLVTDTQYF
TRBD1,TRBV12-3/TRBV12-4,-,TRBJ1-2,TGTGCCAGCAGTTTGGGGACAGGGGGCCGGAATGGCTACACCTTC,CASSLGTGGRNGYTF
-,TRBV6-5,once,TRBJ1-1,TGTGCCAGCAGTTACATTGGCAGGGTCTCTGAAGCTTTCTTT,CASSYIGRVSEAFF
-,TRBV4-1,-,TRBJ1-5,TGCGCCAGCAGCCAAGGAGTCTATAGCAATCAGCCCCAGCATTTT,CASSQGVYSNQPQHF
TRBD2,TRBV6-1,-,TRBJ2-6,TGTGCCAGCAGGTGGGCTAGCGGGGGTCGAACCAACGTCCTGACTTTC,CASRWASGGRTNVLTF
-,TRBV12-3/TRBV12-4,few,TRBJ2-2,TGTGCCAGCTCACGCAACACCGGGGAGCTGTTTTTT,CASSRNTGELFF
TRBD2,TRBV20-1,-,TRBJ2-5,TGCAGTGCCGGGGGGGCTGGGACTAGCGGGAGGGTACGAGAGACCCAGTACTTC,CSAGGAGTSGRVRETQYF
TRBD1,TRBV7-9,-,TRBJ1-2,TGTGCCAGCAGCTTAGGTGGACAGGAATCCTTTTATGGCTACACCTTC,CASSLGGQESFYGYTF
TRBD2,TRBV7-2,few,TRBJ2-7,TGTGCCAGCAGCTGTCCGGGACTAGCGGGAGCCCCCATCTACGAGCAGTACTTC,CASSCPGLAGAPIYEQYF
-,TRBV14,few,TRBJ2-3,TGTGCCAGCAGCCGGAGAGTGGTAGCAGATACGCAGTATTTT,CASSRRVVADTQYF
-,TRBV7-9,-,TRBJ2-5,TGTGCCAGCAGCTTTCCCGTAGGGGTTTCTCAAGAGACCCAGTACTTC,CASSFPVGVSQETQYF
TRBD1,TRBV27,-,TRBJ1-5,TGTGCCAGCAGTTTATGGGGGGGACAGGGAAGGGATCAGCCCCAGCATTTT,CASSLWGGQGRDQPQHF
TRBD1,TRBV28,-,TRBJ2-7,TGTGCCAGCAGTTTTCGCGGGACAGGAGGCTACGAGCAGTACTTC,CASSFRGTGGYEQYF
TRBD1,TRBV27,few,TRBJ1-5,TGTGCCAGCAGCCGGGGACAGGGTAACAATCAGCCCCAGCATTTT,CASSRGQGNNQPQHF
-,TRBV2,-,TRBJ2-5,TGTGCCAGCAGAAAAAACGGGGAGACCCAGTACTTC,CASRKNGETQYF
-,TRBV27,-,TRBJ1-2,TGTGCCAGCAGTTCCAACGGGGAAGGTGGCTACACCTTC,CASSSNGEGGYTF
-,TRBV6-1,-,TRBJ1-2,TGTGCCAGCAGTGAGAACAGTAACTATGGCTACACCTTC,CASSENSNYGYTF
TRBD2,TRBV7-8,-,TRBJ2-1,TGTGCCAGCAGCACCCTAGCGGGAGCGGGTAATGAGCAGTTCTTC,CASSTLAGAGNEQFF
-,TRBV29-1,few,TRBJ2-7,TGCAGCGTTGAAACAACCGATGATGTTTCCTACGAGCAGTACTTC,CSVETTDDVSYEQYF
-,TRBV12-3/TRBV12-4,-,TRBJ2-7,TGTGCCAGCAGCCTGATGACGGGCGGCTCCTACGAGCAGTACTTC,CASSLMTGGSYEQYF